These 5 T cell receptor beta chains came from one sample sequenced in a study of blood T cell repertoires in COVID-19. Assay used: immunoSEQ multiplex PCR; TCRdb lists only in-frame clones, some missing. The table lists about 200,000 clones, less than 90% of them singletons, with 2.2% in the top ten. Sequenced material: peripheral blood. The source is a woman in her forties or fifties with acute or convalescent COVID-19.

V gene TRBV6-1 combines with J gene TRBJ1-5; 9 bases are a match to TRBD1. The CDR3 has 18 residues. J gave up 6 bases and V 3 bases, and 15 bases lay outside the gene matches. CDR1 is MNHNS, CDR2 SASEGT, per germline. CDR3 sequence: CASSDPGQGIGRGQPQHF. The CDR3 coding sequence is TGTGCCAGCAGTGACCCGGGACAGGGCATTGGGAGGGGTCAGCCCCAGCATTTT.

CDR3 residues: CASGTGEQPQHF. The DNA of the CDR3 is TGTGCCAGCGGGACAGGGGAACAGCCCCAGCATTTT. The chain links TRBV12-3 or TRBV12-4 to TRBJ1-5; the match to TRBD1 covers 10 bases. V lost 8 bases to trimming and J lost 7 bases; unmatched junction nucleotides: 2. The CDR3 extends over 12 amino acids.

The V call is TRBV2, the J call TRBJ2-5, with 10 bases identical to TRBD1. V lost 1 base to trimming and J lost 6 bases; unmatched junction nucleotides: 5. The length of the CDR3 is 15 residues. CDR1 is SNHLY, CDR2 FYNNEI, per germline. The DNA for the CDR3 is TGTGCCAGCAGTGAAGGGGGGACAGGGGCCAAGACCCAGTACTTC. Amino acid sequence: CASSEGGTGAKTQYF.

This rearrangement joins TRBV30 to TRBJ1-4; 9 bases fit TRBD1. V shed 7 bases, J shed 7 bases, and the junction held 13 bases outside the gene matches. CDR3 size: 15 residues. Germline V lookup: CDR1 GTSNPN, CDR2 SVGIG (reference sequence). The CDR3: CAYKPGQGSGEKLFF. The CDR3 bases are TGTGCCTACAAACCGGGACAGGGATCGGGTGAAAAACTGTTTTTT.

The CDR3 here is CASSKASSSRSGIKTNTQYF. In DNA, the CDR3 is TGTGCCAGCAGCAAAGCCAGTTCCTCTAGAAGCGGGATTAAGACAAATACGCAGTATTTT. The chain couples TRBV21-1 to TRBJ2-3; the table calls TRBD2, which could not be checked here. TRBV21-1 is marked as a pseudogene. This CDR3 spans 20 amino acids.